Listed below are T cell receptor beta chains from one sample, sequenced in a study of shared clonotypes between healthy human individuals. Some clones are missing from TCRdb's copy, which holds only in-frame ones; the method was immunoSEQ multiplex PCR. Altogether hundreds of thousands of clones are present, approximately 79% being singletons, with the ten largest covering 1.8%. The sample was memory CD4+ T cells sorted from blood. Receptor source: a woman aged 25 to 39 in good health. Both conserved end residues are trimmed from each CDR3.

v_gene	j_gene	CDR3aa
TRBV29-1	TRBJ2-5	SVGKRDRFAGETQY
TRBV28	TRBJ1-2	AIQWTGKISGYT
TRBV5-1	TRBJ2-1	ASSHGRDEQF
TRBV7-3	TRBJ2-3	ASSLGAGAIDTQY
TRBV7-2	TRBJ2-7	ASSLFPGAPYEQY
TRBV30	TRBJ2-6	ACKGASGANVLT
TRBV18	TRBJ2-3	ASSPLGDTQY
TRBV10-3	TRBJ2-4	AISERQWNIQY
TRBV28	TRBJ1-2	ASSLGHNYGYT
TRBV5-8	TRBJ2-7	ASSSPLGSGSSYEQY
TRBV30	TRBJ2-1	AWSVRGRAQNEQF
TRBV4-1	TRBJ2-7	ASSQALGFSAYEQY
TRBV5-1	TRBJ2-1	ASSLAGDNEQF
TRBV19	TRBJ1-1	ASTFRTGVTEAF
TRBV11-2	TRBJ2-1	ASSLGTPERSYNEQF
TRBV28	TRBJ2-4	ASSARGGANIQY
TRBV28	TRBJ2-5	ASSLPEDTPY
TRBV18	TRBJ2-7	ASSPTSPYEQY
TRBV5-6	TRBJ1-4	ASSPRDGLREKLF
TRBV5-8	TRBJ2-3	ASSTWTLADSTDTQY
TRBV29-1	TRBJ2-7	SVGRDGSYEQY
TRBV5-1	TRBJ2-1	ASRFRDYPNEQF
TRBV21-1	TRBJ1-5	ASSKTYPGTQPQH
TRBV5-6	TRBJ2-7	ASRPWEREVYEQY
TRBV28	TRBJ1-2	ASSRSGIYINGYT
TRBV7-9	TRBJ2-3	ASSLATDTQY
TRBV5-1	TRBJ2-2	ASSFDRASRTGELF
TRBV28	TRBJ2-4	ASGLQGRGAKNIQY
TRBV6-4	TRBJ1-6	ASSEAENSPLH
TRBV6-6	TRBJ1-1	ASSRGQGASSTEAF
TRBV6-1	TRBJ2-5	ASSGAPSVQETQY
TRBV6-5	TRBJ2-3	ASSYLASTDTQY
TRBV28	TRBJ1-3	ASSFQGNTIY
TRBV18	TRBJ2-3	ASSHLRDRFSDTQY
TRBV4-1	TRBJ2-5	ASSQAFGASGHQETQY
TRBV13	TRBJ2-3	ASSLGSTDTQY
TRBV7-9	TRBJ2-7	ASSFSPGGSGPGEQY
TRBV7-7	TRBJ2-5	ASAPRGQVETQY
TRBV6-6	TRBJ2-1	ASRKLADSYNEQF
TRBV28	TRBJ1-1	ASSSPFTEAF
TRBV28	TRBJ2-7	ASFGRATYEQY
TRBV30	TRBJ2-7	AWKTWAGDGYEQY
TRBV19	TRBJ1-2	ASSTRTDPFGGYT
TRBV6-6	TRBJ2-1	ASKWTSSYNEQF
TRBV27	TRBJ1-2	ASSLFAYSAYGYT
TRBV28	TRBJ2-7	ASRSAGTDSYEQY
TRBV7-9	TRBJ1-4	ASSLAGANEKLF
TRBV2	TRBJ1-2	ASRVELGGYGYT
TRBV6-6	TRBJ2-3	ASSYAAGADTQY
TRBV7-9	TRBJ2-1	ASSLPSGNDNEQF
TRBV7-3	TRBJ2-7	ASSLNDGTYEQY
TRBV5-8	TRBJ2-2	ASSQQYTGELF
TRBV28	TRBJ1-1	ASSWDLNTEAF
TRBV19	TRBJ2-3	ASTAQGYRDTQY